This T cell receptor (beta chain) derives from a study of breast tumors, draining lymph nodes, adjacent tissues. Whole-study results and caveats: Compared with basal-like, luminal-like tumors shared significantly more repertoire with nontumor tissue. Compared with lymph nodes, tumors were less diverse; compared with nontumor tissue, more. Tumor T cell lymph node origin was a supported hypothesis, not proven. Most tumor T cells seemingly derive from lymph node, then expand in tumor.

This clonotype was detected only a few times. Its antigen is undetermined. Breast cancer patients provided tissue from their axillary draining lymph nodes. V was clipped by 5 bases and J by 3 bases, with 14 bases between them. The CDR3 spans 14 residues. Germline V gene data show CDR1 as PRHDT and CDR2 as FYEKMQ (reference sequence). TCRdb passed the multiplex PCR reads through MiXCR, listing each CDR3 protein once. The table shows around 140,000 distinct CDR3 sequences, with 30% to 35% occurring only once. The chain employs TRBV13 and TRBJ2-7; a possible D gene is TRBD1 (5 bases). Sequenced input: axillary lymph node tissue. The TCR comes from a female donor with breast cancer. Some clones in this sample may be carry-over from other donors' samples. The CDR3 loop reads CASSPIDRLYEQYF. CDR3 DNA sequence: TGTGCCAGCAGCCCTATCGACAGACTCTACGAGCAGTACTTC.